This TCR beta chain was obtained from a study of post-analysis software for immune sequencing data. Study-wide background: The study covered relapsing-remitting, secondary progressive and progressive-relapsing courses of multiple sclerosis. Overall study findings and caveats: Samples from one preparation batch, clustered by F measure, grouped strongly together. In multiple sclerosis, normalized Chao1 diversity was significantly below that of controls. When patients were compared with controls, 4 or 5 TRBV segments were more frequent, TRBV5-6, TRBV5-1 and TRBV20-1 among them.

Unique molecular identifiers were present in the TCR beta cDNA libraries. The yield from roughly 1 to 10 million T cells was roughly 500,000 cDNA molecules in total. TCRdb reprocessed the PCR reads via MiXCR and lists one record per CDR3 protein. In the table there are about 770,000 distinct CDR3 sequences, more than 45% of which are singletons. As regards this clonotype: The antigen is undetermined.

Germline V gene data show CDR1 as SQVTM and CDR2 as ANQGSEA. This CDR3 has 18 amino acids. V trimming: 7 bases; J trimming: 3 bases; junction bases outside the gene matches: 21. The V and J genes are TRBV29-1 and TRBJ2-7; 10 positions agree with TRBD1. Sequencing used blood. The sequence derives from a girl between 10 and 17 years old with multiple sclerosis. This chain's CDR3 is CSADPGTGDHPEVYEQYF. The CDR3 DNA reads TGCAGCGCTGACCCCGGGACAGGGGATCATCCCGAAGTCTACGAGCAGTACTTC.